A single T cell receptor (beta chain) is shown here with its context. Its target is unknown. As for time point: healthy volunteer bleed at 6 weeks. Researchers extracted total RNA from unfractionated whole blood. These data originate in a study of human T cells and chemical hapten exposure. For the study at large: Among samples, TCR yields varied mainly because of small differences in pooled library volume.

Individual cDNA molecules had unique molecular identifiers attached to them by the library. In the original processing: Samples ranged from roughly 23,224 to 700,000 TCRs, with a median of approximately 91,000. TCRdb fed the RACE reads into MiXCR, producing one record per CDR3 protein. The V and J calls follow TCRdb's processing rather than the paper's. The top ten hold 3% to 4% of the sample, which has 50,000 to 70,000 distinct CDR3 sequences, around 6.1% seen once. General study findings and limits: Unchanged with DPC sensitization were TCRs above 1 in 1000 frequency.

The receptor comes from a female donor in good health. Some clones in this sample may be carry-over from other donors' samples. Sequencing was carried out using whole blood.

The CDR3 protein is CAISEPGWGESTGELFF. As DNA, the CDR3 is TGTGCCATCAGTGAGCCTGGATGGGGGGAAAGCACCGGGGAGCTGTTTTTT. The gene calls are TRBV10-3 and TRBJ2-2; D is perhaps TRBD2 (6 bases). The CDR3 length is 17 residues. V was shortened by 2 bases and J by 4 bases, with 17 bases between the two germline ends. Germline CDR1 reads ENHRY; CDR2 reads SYGVKD.